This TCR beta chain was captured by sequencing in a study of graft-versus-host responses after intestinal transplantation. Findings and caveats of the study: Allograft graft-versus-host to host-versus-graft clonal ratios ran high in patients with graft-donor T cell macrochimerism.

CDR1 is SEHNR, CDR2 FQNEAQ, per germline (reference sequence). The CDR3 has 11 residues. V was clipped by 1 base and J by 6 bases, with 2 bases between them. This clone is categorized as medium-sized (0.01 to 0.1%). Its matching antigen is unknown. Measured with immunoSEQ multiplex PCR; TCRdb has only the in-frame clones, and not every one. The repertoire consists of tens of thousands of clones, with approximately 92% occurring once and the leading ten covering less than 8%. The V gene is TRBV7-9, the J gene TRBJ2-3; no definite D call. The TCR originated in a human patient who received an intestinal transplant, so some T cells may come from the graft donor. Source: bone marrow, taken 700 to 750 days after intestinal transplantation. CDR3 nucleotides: TGTGCCAGCAGCTTAGTGGATACGCAGTATTTT. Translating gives CASSLVDTQYF. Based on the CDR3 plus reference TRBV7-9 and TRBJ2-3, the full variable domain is DTGVSQNPRHKITKRGQNVTFRCDPISEHNRLYWYRQTLGQGPEFLTYFQNEAQLEKSRLLSDRFSAERPKGSFSTLEIQRTEQGDSAMYLCASSLVDTQYFGPGTRLTVL.